These 17 T cell receptor beta chains were all obtained from the same sample, sequenced in a study of T cells in Graves' hyperthyroidism and ophthalmopathy. Regions amplified from RNA transcripts were the TCR beta CDR3 regions. Initially, a first-round RT-PCR of the TCR CDR3 employed the HTBI primer set. TCRdb fed the multiplex PCR reads into MiXCR, producing one record per CDR3 protein. The sample has about 350,000 distinct CDR3 sequences; around 14% are singletons. Material for sequencing was blood. The receptors here all came from a woman younger than 45 with Graves' hyperthyroidism.

The CDR3 region has the DNA TGTGCCACCGGACGGGGAGACACTGAAGCTTTCTTT. Protein: CATGRGDTEAFF. This chain connects TRBV18 to TRBJ1-1, with D unresolved. Germline CDR1 and CDR2: KGHSH and LQKENI. V was clipped by 10 bases and J by 3 bases, with 12 bases between them. The CDR3 length is 12 residues.

The genes are TRBV4-1 and TRBJ2-1, with a weak D call TRBD2 (5 bases). Germline V gene data show CDR1 as MGHRA and CDR2 as YSYEKL. Between the trimmed V and J ends, which lost 0 bases and 5 bases, there was a span of 11 bases. The CDR3 contains 15 residues. The CDR3 bases are TGCGCCAGCAGCCAAGACCCCGGACTTCACAATGAGCAGTTCTTC. Translation: CASSQDPGLHNEQFF.

This clonotype was counted a few times. The rearrangement joins TRBV20-1 to TRBJ2-7; D is ambiguous. V lost 1 base and J lost 0, with 7 bases in between. This CDR3 is built from 13 residues. Germline V gene data show CDR1 as DFQATT and CDR2 as SNEGSKA (reference sequence). CDR3 in DNA: TGCAGTGCTAGAGCACGAAACTCCTACGAGCAGTACTTC. It specifies CSARARNSYEQYF.

This clonotype was detected many times. The rearrangement links TRBV6-6 to TRBJ2-3; D is uncertain. The CDR3 spans 17 residues. Germline lookup yields CDR1 MNHNY and CDR2 SVGAGI (reference sequence). Trimming shortened V by 2 bases and J by 0 bases, and 15 bases separated the two germline ends. DNA for the CDR3: TGTGCCAGCAGTTACACTCTACCTCCGACTAGCACAGATACGCAGTATTTT. Translation: CASSYTLPPTSTDTQYF.

This rearrangement joins TRBV6-1 to TRBJ2-1, with 8 bases matching TRBD2. The ends lost 7 bases at V and 9 bases at J; junction bases unmatched: 8. CDR3 size: 13 residues. In germline, CDR1 is MNHNS, CDR2 SASEGT. The CDR3 reads CASKEREWVEQFF. The CDR3 nucleotides read TGTGCCAGCAAAGAGCGGGAGTGGGTTGAGCAGTTCTTC.

This clonotype has more than one count but fewer than ten. This chain links TRBV12-3 or TRBV12-4 with TRBJ1-5, with TRBD1 matching over 7 bases. The CDR3 is made up of 17 amino acids. V dropped 3 bases and J dropped 3; count of bases not matched to a gene: 11. The CDR3 is CASSFSTGTANNQPQHF. The DNA of the CDR3 is TGTGCCAGCAGTTTTTCCACCGGGACAGCAAACAATCAGCCCCAGCATTTT.

This clonotype was observed a handful of times. CDR3 DNA: TGCAGCGTGTCCCAGAGGGCCACACAAGAGACCCAGTACTTC. Its protein is CSVSQRATQETQYF. This chain uses TRBV29-1 with TRBJ2-5, with a possible D match to TRBD2 (5 bases). This CDR3 has 14 residues. Germline V gene sequence: CDR1 SQVTM, CDR2 ANQGSEA. Trimming removed 6 bases from V and 2 bases from J, with 16 bases in between.

V gene TRBV27 combines with J gene TRBJ2-1, with TRBD2 as a possible D gene (6 bases). The CDR3 loop spans 20 amino acids. V shed 4 bases and J shed 2 bases, with 27 bases lying between them. Germline V gene sequence: CDR1 MNHEY, CDR2 SMNVEV (reference sequence). CDR3 bases: TGTGCCAGCAGTTCTGTTACGGACTACCTCCGAGGTGGTACCTACAATGAGCAGTTCTTC. Translating gives CASSSVTDYLRGGTYNEQFF.

In this sample, this clonotype turned up many times. The J gene is TRBJ2-7, the V gene TRBV11-2, with 10 bases lining up with TRBD2. The germline V gene encodes CDR1 SGHAT and CDR2 FQNNGV. CDR3 length: 15 residues. The J segment lost 6 bases and the V segment lost 4 bases, leaving 9 bases of the junction unmatched. CDR3 bases: TGTGCCAGCAGCTCCCTCTCTAGCGGGAGATCCGAGCAGTACTTC. It translates to CASSSLSSGRSEQYF.

This clonotype was seen only a few times. The chain combines TRBV19 with TRBJ2-1; 11 bases align to TRBD2. From germline, CDR1 is LNHDA and CDR2 SQIVND (reference sequence). The junction had 8 bases not matched to a gene; V was cut back by 5 bases and J by 5 bases. The CDR3 length is 16 residues. The CDR3 loop is CASSARGLAGNNEQFF. The CDR3 DNA follows: TGTGCCAGTAGTGCGCGAGGACTAGCGGGCAACAATGAGCAGTTCTTC.

This clonotype has only one observation. The rearrangement joins TRBV2 to TRBJ2-1, with 11 bases aligning to TRBD2. In germline, CDR1 is SNHLY, CDR2 FYNNEI. V shed 7 bases, J shed 3 bases, and the junction held 14 bases outside the gene matches. CDR3 length equals 18 residues. This CDR3 reads CASNRAPAGLADYNEQFF. CDR3 nucleotides: TGTGCCAGCAACAGGGCCCCAGCGGGACTAGCGGACTACAATGAGCAGTTCTTC.

This chain connects TRBV19 to TRBJ2-1; weak D call: TRBD2 (6 bases). The CDR3 has 16 residues. The germline CDR1 and CDR2 sequences are LNHDA and SQIVND (reference sequence). V lost 1 base and J 1 base, leaving 11 bases between the germline ends. CDR3 in amino acids: CASSIAPGSSYNEQFF. Written as DNA, the CDR3 is TGTGCCAGTAGTATAGCCCCCGGGAGTTCCTACAATGAGCAGTTCTTC. The variable domain in full, with the rest retrieved from reference TRBV19 and TRBJ2-1, is DGGITQSPKYLFRKEGQNVTLSCEQNLNHDAMYWYRQDPGQGLRLIYYSQIVNDFQKGDIAEGYSVSREKKESFPLTVTSAQKNPTAFYLCASSIAPGSSYNEQFFGPGTRLTVL.

This clonotype was detected many times. CDR3 protein: CAWREPGLNTGELFF. In nucleotides, the CDR3 is TGTGCCTGGAGGGAACCGGGTCTGAACACCGGGGAGCTGTTTTTT. The chain joins TRBV30 to TRBJ2-2; D is ambiguous. The CDR3 is 15 residues long. Trimming left V 3 bases short and J 1 base short, with 12 bases between. Germline CDR1 reads GTSNPN; CDR2 reads SVGIG (reference sequence).

This clonotype showed up many times. The chain is built from TRBV5-1 and TRBJ2-1; possibly TRBD2 for D (6 bases). V was pared by 0 bases and J by 5 bases, with 12 bases between. The CDR3 loop spans 15 amino acids. Germline loops: CDR1 SGHRS, CDR2 YFSETQ. This CDR3 is CASSLDGLADNEQFF. The CDR3 bases are TGCGCCAGCAGCTTGGACGGGTTAGCGGACAATGAGCAGTTCTTC.

This clonotype was observed many times. The chain recombines TRBV9 with TRBJ2-2; D call uncertain. The CDR3 spans 14 residues. Germline lookup yields CDR1 SGDLS and CDR2 YYNGEE. Trimming took off 0 bases at V and 8 bases at J, with 11 bases between the two ends. The CDR3 DNA follows: TGTGCCAGCAGCGTAGTTTCCGCCGCGGGGGAGCTGTTTTTT. Its translation is CASSVVSAAGELFF.

This clonotype appeared many times. The rearrangement uses TRBV12-3 or TRBV12-4 and TRBJ2-4; D tentatively fits TRBD1 or TRBD2 (5 bases each). Trimming removed 5 bases from V and 4 bases from J, with 15 bases in between. The CDR3 loop spans 15 amino acids. The CDR3 region has the DNA TGTGCCAGCAGTATAACTGGGTGGGGGAAAAACATTCAGTACTTC. Translating gives CASSITGWGKNIQYF.

V usage is TRBV20-1 and J usage is TRBJ2-1, with 9 bases matching TRBD1. Germline V gene lookup returns CDR1 DFQATT and CDR2 SNEGSKA (reference sequence). V trimming: 6 bases; J trimming: 4 bases; junction bases outside the gene matches: 13. CDR3 size: 16 residues. CDR3 sequence (DNA): TGCAGTGCCCCAGGGGCCACAGGGGGCGAGTACAATGAGCAGTTCTTC. This gives the protein CSAPGATGGEYNEQFF.